One sample yielded the 16 T cell receptor beta chains listed below, sequenced in a study of T cell changes during pregnancy in multiple sclerosis. The table came from immunoSEQ multiplex PCR; TCRdb's copy has only in-frame clones and leaves some out. This repertoire shows around 42,000 clones, roughly 88% found once; its top ten account for around 5.1%. The source was peripheral blood, collected in the first trimester of pregnancy. The receptors come from a female donor in good health, enrolled as a control in a pregnancy study.

This clone appeared a single time. This rearrangement joins TRBV2 to TRBJ2-2; weak D call: TRBD1 (6 bases). The germline gives CDR1 SNHLY, CDR2 FYNNEI. Trimming shortened V by 9 bases and J by 5 bases, and 7 bases separated the two germline ends. The CDR3 length is 11 residues. The CDR3 protein is CASRGTGELFF. The CDR3 DNA reads as TGTGCCAGTAGGGGGACCGGGGAGCTGTTTTTT.

The chain combines TRBV7-2 with TRBJ1-1; tentatively, D is TRBD1 (6 bases). CDR3 size: 13 residues. Germline CDR1 and CDR2: SGHTA and FQGNSA. V lost 5 bases and J 4 bases, leaving 11 bases between the germline ends. The CDR3 spells CASSLRTVTEAFF. The CDR3 bases are TGTGCCAGCAGCCTGCGGACAGTCACTGAAGCTTTCTTT.

This clone was picked up one time. This sequence joins TRBV6-1 and TRBJ2-1, with 8 bases identical to TRBD2. In germline, CDR1 is MNHNS, CDR2 SASEGT. The J segment lost 1 base and the V segment lost 8 bases, leaving 7 bases of the junction unmatched. CDR3 length: 15 amino acids. CDR3 sequence reads: CASCREGRSYNEQFF. The CDR3, as DNA: TGTGCCAGCTGTCGGGAGGGCCGATCCTACAATGAGCAGTTCTTC.

This chain links TRBV7-8 with TRBJ2-7; TRBD2 might be the D (6 bases). Germline values: CDR1 SGHVS, CDR2 FQNEAQ. This CDR3 comprises 13 residues. Trimming cost V 1 base and J 2 bases, with 6 bases left between them. This CDR3 is CASSLERAYEQYF. The CDR3 DNA follows: TGTGCCAGCAGCTTAGAGCGGGCCTACGAGCAGTACTTC.

V is TRBV6-5 and J is TRBJ2-2; 8 bases are shared with TRBD1. J gave up 6 bases and V 7 bases, and 4 bases lay outside the gene matches. Per the germline V gene, CDR1 is MNHEY and CDR2 is SVGAGI. CDR3 size: 13 residues. CDR3 loop: CASTQQGAGELFF. The CDR3 region has the DNA TGTGCCAGCACCCAACAGGGGGCCGGGGAGCTGTTTTTT.

This rearrangement joins TRBV5-1 to TRBJ2-7; D gene ambiguous. The CDR3 has 14 amino acids. From germline, CDR1 is SGHRS and CDR2 YFSETQ. With 4 bases removed from V and 1 base from J, the gap between germline ends came to 12 bases. The CDR3, as DNA: TGCGCCAGCAGCCCCATTGACACATCCTACGAGCAGTACTTC. It translates to CASSPIDTSYEQYF. The variable domain in full, completed from reference TRBV5-1 and TRBJ2-7, reads KAGVTQTPRYLIKTRGQQVTLSCSPISGHRSVSWYQQTPGQGLQFLFEYFSETQRNKGNFPGRFSGRQFSNSRSEMNVSTLELGDSALYLCASSPIDTSYEQYFGPGTRLTVT.

This clone appeared a single time. The chain combines TRBV7-8 with TRBJ1-4, with D perhaps TRBD1 (5 bases). The germline CDR1 and CDR2 sequences are SGHVS and FQNEAQ. The V end was cut by 5 bases, the J end by 12 bases, with 34 bases between. The length of the CDR3 is 19 residues. In nucleotides, the CDR3 is TGTGCCAGCAGCCCTCCGGTCCAGGGATTATTTGGGCTACATCGCGAACTGTTTTTT. Its translation: CASSPPVQGLFGLHRELFF.

The genes are TRBV6-6 and TRBJ1-5, with a possible D match to TRBD1 (5 bases). In germline, CDR1 is MNHNY, CDR2 SVGAGI (reference sequence). The CDR3 has 15 amino acids. Trimming stripped 10 bases from V and 1 base from J, with 17 bases between. Written as DNA, the CDR3 is TGTGCCACCTTACGGGGGAGGATAAGCAATCAGCCCCAGCATTTT. Its protein product is CATLRGRISNQPQHF.

The chain is built from TRBV6-1 and TRBJ1-1; D unclear. This CDR3 spans 17 amino acids. V shed 2 bases and J shed 5 bases, with 21 bases lying between them. Germline V CDR1 and CDR2: MNHNS, SASEGT. The CDR3 coding sequence is TGTGCCAGCAGTGAATCAGGTCTTCAGCTCCTTTATACTGAAGCTTTCTTT. This encodes CASSESGLQLLYTEAFF.

The sample holds a few counts of this clone. The gene calls are TRBV7-9 and TRBJ1-3, with D possibly matching TRBD1 (5 bases). Trimming pared 3 bases from V and 4 bases from J, leaving 16 bases between. Germline V gene sequence: CDR1 SEHNR, CDR2 FQNEAQ (reference sequence). CDR3 length equals 16 residues. This CDR3 is CASSLMTAPGGNTIYF. In DNA form, the CDR3 reads TGTGCCAGCAGCTTGATGACTGCCCCAGGGGGAAACACCATATATTTT.

The chain employs TRBV19 and TRBJ1-1, with 7 bases matching TRBD1. This CDR3 is built from 15 residues. Trimming removed 4 bases from V and 0 bases from J; junction bases left unmatched: 5. CDR1 and CDR2 from the germline V gene are LNHDA and SQIVND (reference sequence). The CDR3 DNA is TGTGCCAGTAGTAGACAGGGCCCCATGAACACTGAAGCTTTCTTT. This gives the protein CASSRQGPMNTEAFF.

The rearrangement uses TRBV9 and TRBJ2-2; 12 bases are shared with TRBD2. In germline, CDR1 is SGDLS, CDR2 YYNGEE. The CDR3 contains 15 residues. With V trimmed by 6 bases and J by 4 bases, 4 bases remained unmatched. This chain's CDR3 is CASTLAGGPTGELFF. In DNA form, the CDR3 reads TGTGCCAGCACCCTAGCGGGAGGGCCCACCGGGGAGCTGTTTTTT. Together with reference TRBV9 and TRBJ2-2, the CDR3 gives the full variable domain: DSGVTQTPKHLITATGQRVTLRCSPRSGDLSVYWYQQSLDQGLQFLIQYYNGEERAKGNILERFSAQQFPDLHSELNLSSLELGDSALYFCASTLAGGPTGELFFGEGSRLTVL.

This chain joins TRBV7-2 and TRBJ2-7; D might be TRBD2 (6 bases). This CDR3 contains 13 residues. Trimming stripped 6 bases from V and 3 bases from J, with 12 bases between. Germline CDR1 and CDR2: SGHTA and FQGNSA. The CDR3, as DNA: TGTGCCAGCAGGGGGGGATCCCTCTACGAGCAGTACTTC. Translating gives CASRGGSLYEQYF. Together with reference TRBV7-2 and TRBJ2-7, the CDR3 gives the full variable domain: GAGVSQSPSNKVTEKGKDVELRCDPISGHTALYWYRQSLGQGLEFLIYFQGNSAPDKSGLPSDRFSAERTGGSVSTLTIQRTQQEDSAVYLCASRGGSLYEQYFGPGTRLTVT.

The gene calls are TRBV30 and TRBJ2-5; 7 bases fit TRBD2. The DNA end favors TRBJ2-7, so the J call may be wrong. From germline, CDR1 is GTSNPN and CDR2 SVGIG (reference sequence). The CDR3 runs to 14 residues. The CDR3, as DNA: TGTGCCTGGAGTGTAGGCGGGAGTATGTACGAGCAGTACTTC. Amino acids: CAWSVGGSMYEQYF.

This clone has a single count. The gene calls are TRBV28 and TRBJ2-3; possibly TRBD1 for D (6 bases). Germline assignment: CDR1 MDHEN and CDR2 SYDVKM. This CDR3 has 14 amino acids. Trimming shortened V by 1 base and J by 5 bases, and 10 bases separated the two germline ends. The CDR3 loop is CASSLSGALDTQYF. CDR3 nucleotides: TGTGCCAGCAGTTTATCAGGGGCCTTAGATACGCAGTATTTT.

The CDR3 here is CASTQGVGYGYTF. CDR3 DNA: TGTGCCAGCACCCAGGGGGTGGGGTATGGCTACACCTTC. J is TRBJ1-2 and V is TRBV28; 7 nucleotides line up with TRBD1. V trimming: 7 bases; J trimming: 5 bases; junction bases outside the gene matches: 7. CDR1 and CDR2 (germline): MDHEN, SYDVKM. The CDR3 covers 13 residues.